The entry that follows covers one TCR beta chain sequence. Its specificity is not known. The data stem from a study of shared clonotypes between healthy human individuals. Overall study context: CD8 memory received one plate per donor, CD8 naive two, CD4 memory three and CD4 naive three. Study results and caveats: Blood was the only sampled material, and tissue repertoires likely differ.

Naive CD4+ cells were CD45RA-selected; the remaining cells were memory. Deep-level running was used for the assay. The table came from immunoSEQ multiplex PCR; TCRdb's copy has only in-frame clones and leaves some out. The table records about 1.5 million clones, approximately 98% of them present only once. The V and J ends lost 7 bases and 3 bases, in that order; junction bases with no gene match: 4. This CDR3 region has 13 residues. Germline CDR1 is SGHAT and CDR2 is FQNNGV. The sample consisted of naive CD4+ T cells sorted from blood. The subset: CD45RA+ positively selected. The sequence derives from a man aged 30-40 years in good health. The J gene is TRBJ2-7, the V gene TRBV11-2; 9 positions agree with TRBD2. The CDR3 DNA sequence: TGTGCCAGCACCAGACTAGCGGACTACGAGCAGTACTTC. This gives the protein CASTRLADYEQYF.